The rows below give T cell receptor beta chains drawn from one sample of a study of vaccination and CD4 T cells after COVID-19. TCRdb reprocessed the PCR reads via MiXCR and lists one record per CDR3 protein. The sample shows around 12,000 distinct CDR3 sequences, 35% to 40% of them seen only once. Their target antigens are unknown. Sequenced material: cultured CD4+ T cells from blood. The receptors were sampled from a human donor with COVID-19. Each CDR3 is given with its conserved first and last residue. A D gene is named only where the DNA matches it firmly. Size tells how often a clone was seen (once, few, many) or the class of an expanded clone, and some rows leave it out.

D gene | clone size | J gene | V gene | CDR3 DNA | CDR3 protein
NA | few | TRBJ2-3 | TRBV30 | TGTGCCTGGAGTGTGGCGGGGGCCACAGATACGCAGTATTTT | CAWSVAGATDTQYF
NA | NA | TRBJ2-1 | TRBV5-1 | TGCGCCAGCAGCTTGGAGGGGACTCCTAATGAGCAGTTCTTC | CASSLEGTPNEQFF
NA | few | TRBJ2-7 | TRBV20-1 | TGCAGTGCTAGCCCCGGGACACGGGTTATTGAGCAGTACTTC | CSASPGTRVIEQYF
NA | NA | TRBJ2-1 | TRBV6-1 | TGTGCCAGCACACCAGGCGGCTACGGTGAGCAGTTCTTC | CASTPGGYGEQFF
TRBD1 | NA | TRBJ2-7 | TRBV6-2/TRBV6-3 | TGTGCCAGCACCATGGACAGGGCCCTCGACGAGCAGTACTTC | CASTMDRALDEQYF
TRBD1 | few | TRBJ1-2 | TRBV28 | TGTGCCAGCAGTGAAGGGGGCTCCCGCTATGGCTACACCTTC | CASSEGGSRYGYTF
NA | NA | TRBJ1-1 | TRBV6-1 | TGTGCCAGCAGGAAAGGCCGGAACACTGAAGCTTTCTTT | CASRKGRNTEAFF
TRBD1 | NA | TRBJ2-7 | TRBV5-1 | TGCGCCAGCAGCTTGGCGGGACAGGGGGCGCAGGAGCAGTACTTC | CASSLAGQGAQEQYF
NA | few | TRBJ1-2 | TRBV19 | TGTGCCAGTAAGGAAGGAGCATATGGCTACACCTTC | CASKEGAYGYTF
TRBD2 | NA | TRBJ2-5 | TRBV7-2 | TGTGCCAGCAGCCAATTCGGGACTAGCGGGGGAGAGACCCAGTACTTC | CASSQFGTSGGETQYF
TRBD1 | few | TRBJ1-5 | TRBV25-1 | TGTGCCAGCAGAGACAAAACAGGGGGCTATCAGCCCCAGCATTTT | CASRDKTGGYQPQHF
TRBD1 | NA | TRBJ2-2 | TRBV7-3 | TGTGCCAGCAGCCAGGACAGGGTGGACACCGGGGAGCTGTTTTTT | CASSQDRVDTGELFF
NA | NA | TRBJ2-4 | TRBV19 | TGTGCCAGTAGTTGGACCCCCAACATTCAGTACTTC | CASSWTPNIQYF
TRBD1 | NA | TRBJ1-1 | TRBV5-5 | TGTGCCAGCAGCGGGGACAGGGCGGGCACTGAAGCTTTCTTT | CASSGDRAGTEAFF
NA | NA | TRBJ1-1 | TRBV5-8 | TGTGCCAGCATCCTCTGGGGAGACACTGAAGCTTTCTTT | CASILWGDTEAFF
NA | NA | TRBJ2-2 | TRBV7-3 | TGTGCCAGCAGCTCAAGAAACACCGGGGAGCTGTTTTTT | CASSSRNTGELFF
TRBD1 | NA | TRBJ1-6 | TRBV20-1 | TGCAGTGCTAGAGAGAGGACAGGTGGTAATTCACCCCTCCACTTT | CSARERTGGNSPLHF